Listed below are T cell receptor beta chains from one sample, sequenced in a study of T cell repertoires in cytomegalovirus infection. TCRdb reprocessed the reads with MiXCR, giving one entry per CDR3 protein. The sample lists 95,000 to 150,000 distinct CDR3 sequences, approximately 30% occurring once. Their cognate antigens are unknown. The sequences come from CD8+ T cells from cultured PBMCs, collected from culture after CMV antigen stimulation. Receptors were obtained from a human donor in good health (CMV status not recorded). Some clones in this sample may be carry-over from other donors' samples. CDR3s include the opening cysteine and the closing phenylalanine or tryptophan. Each record gives: clone size, D gene, V gene, J gene, CDR3 protein, CDR3 DNA. D genes are given only for firm matches. Expanded clones get a size class; other rows say once, few or many, or leave the size out.

NA	NA	TRBV20-1	TRBJ1-2	CSAAPTSNYGYTF	TGCAGTGCCGCCCCGACGTCTAACTATGGCTACACCTTC
NA	NA	TRBV20-1	TRBJ1-1	CSATGQSPEAFF	TGCAGTGCTACCGGACAGTCTCCTGAAGCTTTCTTT
NA	NA	TRBV12-3/TRBV12-4	TRBJ1-5	CASSLGDGRLYGRPQHF	TGTGCCAGCAGTTTAGGGGACGGGCGGCTTTACGGCCGGCCCCAGCATTTT
NA	TRBD1	TRBV4-1	TRBJ1-2	CASSQMGQENLIGYTF	TGCGCCAGCAGCCAGATGGGACAGGAAAATTTGATTGGCTACACCTTC
NA	TRBD1	TRBV28	TRBJ2-7	CASCSPGQGFGEQYF	TGTGCCAGCTGTTCCCCGGGACAGGGCTTTGGGGAGCAGTACTTC
once	NA	TRBV4-1	TRBJ2-5	CASSRSRANIETQYF	TGCGCCAGCAGCCGATCCCGGGCCAATATAGAGACCCAGTACTTC
few	TRBD1	TRBV20-1	TRBJ1-6	CSAMGQSNSPLHF	TGCAGTGCTATGGGACAGTCAAATTCACCCCTCCACTTT
few	TRBD2	TRBV4-2	TRBJ2-7	CASSPSGTSGPYEQYF	TGTGCCAGCAGCCCCAGTGGGACTAGCGGACCCTACGAGCAGTACTTC
NA	NA	TRBV7-3	TRBJ2-1	CASSFGVEQFF	TGTGCCAGCAGCTTTGGGGTCGAGCAGTTCTTC
NA	NA	TRBV12-3/TRBV12-4	TRBJ2-1	CASSEASALGEQFF	TGTGCCAGCAGTGAAGCTAGCGCACTCGGTGAGCAGTTCTTC
few	TRBD1	TRBV2	TRBJ2-3	CASNGWDRARDTQYF	TGTGCCAGCAATGGTTGGGACAGGGCTCGGGATACGCAGTATTTT
few	NA	TRBV7-2	TRBJ2-7	CASSLVTGSEQYF	TGTGCCAGCAGCTTAGTTACGGGGTCCGAGCAGTACTTC
few	TRBD2	TRBV7-6	TRBJ2-1	CASSPVGGNNEQFF	TGTGCCAGCAGCCCTGTCGGGGGGAACAATGAGCAGTTCTTC
few	NA	TRBV6-2/TRBV6-3	TRBJ1-5	CASSYRFEEGGRSNQPQHF	TGTGCCAGCAGTTACCGCTTTGAAGAGGGAGGTCGTAGCAATCAGCCCCAGCATTTT
NA	TRBD2	TRBV7-6	TRBJ2-1	CASRMTSGANNEQFF	TGTGCCAGCAGAATGACTAGCGGGGCAAACAATGAGCAGTTCTTC
few	NA	TRBV4-1	TRBJ1-1	CASSMSQGLTTEAFF	TGCGCCAGCAGCATGAGCCAGGGGCTAACCACTGAAGCTTTCTTT
NA	TRBD1	TRBV20-1	TRBJ2-7	CSARAWDRDTYEQYF	TGCAGTGCTAGGGCCTGGGACAGGGACACCTACGAGCAGTACTTC
NA	TRBD1	TRBV28	TRBJ1-5	CASSLGIQGDSNQPQHF	TGTGCCAGCAGTTTAGGAATACAGGGGGATAGCAATCAGCCCCAGCATTTT